One sample yielded the 9 T cell receptor beta chains listed below, sequenced in a study of blood T cell repertoires in COVID-19. TCRdb's copy holds only in-frame clones and misses some; the assay was immunoSEQ multiplex PCR. The sample contains approximately 380,000 clones, around nine tenths of which appear only once. The sample comprised PBMCs or T cells enriched from blood (not recorded which). These receptors all stem from a woman aged 18-29 years who had recovered from COVID-19.

The chain combines TRBV3-1 (or the pseudogene TRBV3-2) with TRBJ2-3; 12 bases are a match to TRBD2. Germline assignment: CDR1 LGHDT and CDR2 YNNKEL (reference sequence). V was pared by 5 bases and J by 3 bases, with 9 bases of the junction left unmatched. CDR3 length equals 17 residues. In DNA, the CDR3 is TGTGCCAGCAGCGCCCAACTAGCGGGGGGTACAACAGATACGCAGTATTTT. Amino acids: CASSAQLAGGTTDTQYF.

This clone occurred once. The V call is TRBV6-2 or TRBV6-3, the J call TRBJ2-2; D is possibly TRBD1 (6 bases). CDR1 MNHEY and CDR2 SVGEGT come from the germline V gene. This CDR3 spans 15 amino acids. V lost 2 bases to trimming and J lost 13 bases, with 20 bases between them. CDR3 DNA sequence: TGTGCCAGCAGTTACCCCGGCTATGGGGGCTGGTCGCTGTTTTTT. Translating gives CASSYPGYGGWSLFF.

The chain uses TRBV5-6 and TRBJ2-5; 9 bases map to TRBD1. This CDR3 has 16 amino acids. With 0 bases clipped from V and 3 bases from J, the junction kept 6 bases outside the gene matches. Germline-derived CDR1 and CDR2 are SGHDT and YYEEEE. The CDR3: CASSLVGQGFKETQYF. The CDR3 nucleotides read TGTGCCAGCAGCTTGGTGGGACAGGGCTTTAAAGAGACCCAGTACTTC.

This clone was recorded only once. The chain links TRBV2 to TRBJ2-7; unclear D gene. This CDR3 spans 11 amino acids. V lost 7 bases to trimming and J lost 4 bases, with 8 bases between them. Germline-derived CDR1 and CDR2 are SNHLY and FYNNEI. CDR3 loop: CASTEEYEQYF. The DNA of the CDR3 is TGTGCCAGCACCGAGGAATACGAGCAGTACTTC.

The chain links TRBV27 to TRBJ2-7; D gene ambiguous. Looked up from germline, CDR1 is MNHEY and CDR2 is SMNVEV (reference sequence). The CDR3 is made up of 15 amino acids. Trimming removed 0 bases at V and 2 bases at J, with 11 bases between. The CDR3 protein is CASSLSIELPYEQYF. The CDR3 nucleotides read TGTGCCAGCAGTTTATCGATAGAGCTACCCTACGAGCAGTACTTC.

V and J are TRBV19 and TRBJ1-1; D is unresolved. Trimming removed 5 bases at V and 7 bases at J, with 14 bases between. This CDR3 has 13 amino acids. Germline-derived CDR1 and CDR2 are LNHDA and SQIVND (reference sequence). Here the CDR3 DNA reads TGTGCCAGTAGTCCAACCCCGACATTTGAAGCTTTCTTT. This gives the protein CASSPTPTFEAFF.

The chain carries TRBV2 and TRBJ2-1; the match to TRBD2 covers 9 bases. There are 17 residues in the CDR3. In germline, CDR1 is SNHLY, CDR2 FYNNEI. The V gene end was trimmed by 4 bases and the J gene end by 4 bases; junction bases not matched to a gene: 11. This chain's CDR3 is CASSVTGSSGAYNEQFF. In nucleotides, the CDR3 is TGTGCCAGCAGTGTGACGGGATCTAGCGGGGCTTACAATGAGCAGTTCTTC.

This chain uses TRBV27 with TRBJ1-2; perhaps TRBD1 as D (6 bases). The CDR3 runs 17 residues. V lost 0 bases to trimming and J lost 4 bases, with 18 bases between them. Germline V gives CDR1 MNHEY, CDR2 SMNVEV (reference sequence). CDR3 in amino acids: CASSLSPSGGGAYGYTF. The CDR3 region has the DNA TGTGCCAGCAGTTTATCGCCCTCGGGGGGGGGCGCCTATGGCTACACCTTC.

The gene calls are TRBV7-9 and TRBJ1-3, with D possibly being TRBD1 (6 bases). Trimming stripped 5 bases from V and 4 bases from J, with 12 bases between. In germline, CDR1 is SEHNR, CDR2 FQNEAQ (reference sequence). The CDR3 spans 14 residues. The CDR3 loop reads CASSHRQEGNTIYF. For the CDR3, the DNA is TGTGCCAGCAGCCACCGACAGGAGGGAAACACCATATATTTT.